The rows below give T cell receptor beta chains drawn from one sample of a study of blood T cell repertoires in COVID-19. Clones were read by immunoSEQ multiplex PCR, and TCRdb kept only the in-frame ones, dropping some. The sample lists around 140,000 clones, around 89% occurring once. Material: peripheral blood. These receptors were obtained from a human donor with COVID-19, enrolled during active disease. The donor label of this sample is uncertain. CDR3s include the opening cysteine and the closing phenylalanine or tryptophan. D genes are given only for firm matches. Where a row states a size, it is once, few, many or the class of an expanded clone; other rows omit it.

V gene	D gene	clone size	J gene	CDR3 DNA	CDR3 protein
TRBV30	NA	NA	TRBJ2-3	TGTGCCTGGAGACGGGCGGGAAGGCCAGATACGCAGTATTTT	CAWRRAGRPDTQYF
TRBV6-5	TRBD1	NA	TRBJ1-2	TGTGCCAGCAGCCCAAGGACAGGGGGCTACACCTTC	CASSPRTGGYTF
TRBV9	NA	NA	TRBJ1-2	TGTGCCAGCAGCGCCCGTTTTTATGGCTACACCTTC	CASSARFYGYTF
TRBV6-5	TRBD1	NA	TRBJ2-7	TGTGCCAGCAGTCGGGACAGGGGGTCTCTTAACGAGCAGTACTTC	CASSRDRGSLNEQYF
TRBV2	NA	NA	TRBJ1-6	TGTGCCAGCAGTGAAGGGCGGGTTAATTCACCCCTCCACTTT	CASSEGRVNSPLHF
TRBV7-3	TRBD2	NA	TRBJ2-3	TGTGCCAGCAGCTCAGGACTAGCGGGGGGGCGTCTGACAGATACGCAGTATTTT	CASSSGLAGGRLTDTQYF
TRBV27	TRBD1	NA	TRBJ1-2	TGTGCCAGCAGTTCCCGCAGGGGGAATTACTATGGCTACACCTTC	CASSSRRGNYYGYTF
TRBV6-6	TRBD1	NA	TRBJ2-5	TGTGCCAGCAGTTACGAGGGGGCGAAGGAGACCCAGTACTTC	CASSYEGAKETQYF
TRBV7-9	TRBD1	NA	TRBJ2-1	TGTGCCAGCAGCTCCGGGACAGGGAGGTACAATGAGCAGTTCTTC	CASSSGTGRYNEQFF
TRBV5-1	TRBD1	NA	TRBJ2-1	TGCGCCAGCAGCTTGAGACAGGGGAACAATGAGCAGTTCTTC	CASSLRQGNNEQFF
TRBV27	NA	once	TRBJ2-6	TGTGCCAGCAGGAAAGGGGTAGGGGCCAACGTCCTGACTTTC	CASRKGVGANVLTF
TRBV7-7	TRBD2	NA	TRBJ2-2	TGTGCCAGCAGCTTAGACCGGGGGGGAACAGAGAACACCGGGGAGCTGTTTTTT	CASSLDRGGTENTGELFF
TRBV7-6	TRBD1	NA	TRBJ2-2	TGTGCCAGCAGCTTGACAGGGGCTGGGGAGCTGTTTTTT	CASSLTGAGELFF
TRBV27	TRBD2	once	TRBJ2-7	TGTGCCAGCAGTAGTAGCGGGGAGGGAACCTACGAGCAGTACTTC	CASSSSGEGTYEQYF
TRBV18	TRBD1	NA	TRBJ2-3	TGTGCCAGCTCAGGGACAGGGGCCACAGATACGCAGTATTTT	CASSGTGATDTQYF
TRBV9	NA	NA	TRBJ2-7	TGTGCCAGCAGCGTAGACACCACCTACGAGCAGTACTTC	CASSVDTTYEQYF
TRBV24-1	TRBD1	NA	TRBJ2-2	TGTGCCACCCCGCTCGGGCGACAGGGGGCGGCCGGGGAGCTGTTTTTT	CATPLGRQGAAGELFF
TRBV7-2	TRBD2	NA	TRBJ2-5	TGTGCCAGCAGCCAGGAGCGGGGGTGGGAGACCCAGTACTTC	CASSQERGWETQYF
TRBV5-4	TRBD2	NA	TRBJ2-1	TGTGCCAGCAGCTTGAAGCTAGCGGGAGGGCGGTCCTACAATGAGCAGTTCTTC	CASSLKLAGGRSYNEQFF
TRBV4-2	TRBD1	once	TRBJ1-2	TGTGCCAGCAGCCAAGGGAGGGACAGGGTCTATGGCTACACCTTC	CASSQGRDRVYGYTF
TRBV14	TRBD1	NA	TRBJ1-2	TGTGCCAGCAGCCAAGTGTACAGGGGAAACTATGGCTACACCTTC	CASSQVYRGNYGYTF
TRBV19	TRBD1	once	TRBJ2-3	TGTGCCAGTAAGAGGACAGGGATATCAGATACGCAGTATTTT	CASKRTGISDTQYF
TRBV6-4	TRBD1	NA	TRBJ2-7	TGTGCCAGCAGTGACCCGTCGACAGGGAGCTCCTACGAGCAGTACTTC	CASSDPSTGSSYEQYF
TRBV29-1	TRBD1	once	TRBJ2-1	TGCAGCGTTAATGGACAGGGATGGTATGAGCAGTTCTTC	CSVNGQGWYEQFF